The entry that follows covers one T cell receptor (beta chain) sequence. The CDR3 is 14 residues long. Germline trimming cut 2 bases from V and 11 bases from J; bases unmatched to any gene: 9. Germline assignment: CDR1 SGHAT and CDR2 FQNNGV. This sample is part of a study of T cell clones after liver transplantation. Sequenced by immunoSEQ multiplex PCR; TCRdb stores in-frame clones only, minus some. The table shows 95,000 to 110,000 clones, with around 83% occurring only once. This TCR came from a human donor who received a liver transplant. The rearrangement joins TRBV11-2 to TRBJ1-2, with 9 bases aligning to TRBD1. The sequencing here drew on CD4+ T cells from blood, taken before liver transplant. CDR3 sequence reads: CASSLPQGARGYTF. As DNA, the CDR3 is TGTGCCAGCAGCTTACCACAGGGGGCGAGAGGATACACCTTC.